The clone carrying this T cell receptor beta chain was counted a single time. Its antigen is currently unknown. These data come from a study of cytomegalovirus exposure and HLA in healthy donors. Study-level background: Earlier work reported approximately 110 million unique TCR beta sequences from 150 million to 200 million T cells. Study outcomes and limitations: In most subjects, TCR beta sequences reportedly gave accurate predictions of HLA-A and HLA-B alleles. Earlier analysis looked at TCR beta V segments, and most were productive about 90% or about 30% of the time. In a later analysis, HLA-C alleles had the fewest associated TCRs, DRB1 alleles the most.

The V segment lost 4 bases and the J segment 4 bases; nucleotides outside the gene matches: 9. Germline V gives CDR1 LGHNA, CDR2 YNFKEQ. This CDR3 has 17 residues. 60 Vbeta and 13 Jbeta primers were used in PCR. Assay used: immunoSEQ multiplex PCR; TCRdb lists only in-frame clones, some missing. The profile shows 140,000 to 150,000 clones, about three quarters of them singletons. This chain uses TRBV4-2 with TRBJ2-3, with 12 nucleotides matching TRBD2. Specimen: PBMCs. The receptor's source is a male donor in good health and CMV-seronegative. The CDR3 DNA reads TGTGCCAGCAGCCCGGGGTCGACTAGCGGGGGTTCAGATACGCAGTATTTT. Its translation: CASSPGSTSGGSDTQYF.